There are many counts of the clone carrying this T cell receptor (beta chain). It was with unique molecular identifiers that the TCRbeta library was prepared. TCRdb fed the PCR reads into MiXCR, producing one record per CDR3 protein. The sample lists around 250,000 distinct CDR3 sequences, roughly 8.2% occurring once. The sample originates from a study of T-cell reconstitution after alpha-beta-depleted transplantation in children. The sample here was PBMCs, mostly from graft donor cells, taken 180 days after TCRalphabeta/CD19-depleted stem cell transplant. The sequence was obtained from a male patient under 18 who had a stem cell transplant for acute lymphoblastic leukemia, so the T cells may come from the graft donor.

CDR3 nucleotides: TGTGCCAGCAGCCAAGATTTCAGGAGAGGCTATGGCTACACCTTC. Protein: CASSQDFRRGYGYTF. The rearrangement links TRBV14 to TRBJ1-2; no clear D gene. V lost 0 bases to trimming and J lost 4 bases, with 12 bases between them. The CDR3 has 15 amino acids. In germline, CDR1 is SGHDN, CDR2 FVKESK.